This T cell receptor beta chain appears in the sequencing data of a study of control samples from healthy donors and cancer patients. With V trimmed by 0 bases and J by 6 bases, 8 bases remained unmatched. The germline CDR1 and CDR2 sequences are MNHEY and SVGAGI. This CDR3 spans 16 amino acids. The assay was immunoSEQ multiplex PCR, and TCRdb's table has in-frame clones only and misses some. The top ten hold over 1.5% of the sample, which has approximately 150,000 clones, about 91% seen once. V is TRBV6-5 and J is TRBJ1-1; 9 nucleotides agree with TRBD1. The specimen sequenced was blood. This clonotype was sampled from a man aged 18 to 29 in good health. The CDR3 is CASSYSYPGTGSEAFF. CDR3 DNA sequence: TGTGCCAGCAGTTACTCTTACCCAGGGACAGGGTCTGAAGCTTTCTTT.